The sample holds a few counts of the clone carrying this TCR beta chain. Its antigen is as yet unknown. The CDR3 covers 15 residues. V was cut by 1 base and J by 1 base, with 10 bases left in between. Germline V gene data show CDR1 as SGHTA and CDR2 as FQGNSA. This sample stems from a study of T cells after yellow fever vaccination. Study-wide findings and caveats: After the booster, around 95% of CD4 and just over 85% of CD8 primary-response clones were re-detected. A small proportion of clonotypes was detected in both the CD4 and CD8 compartments.

It was through 5'RACE template switching that TCR cDNA was made, with a universal primer site and UMIs added. One entry per CDR3 protein, called by TCRdb with MiXCR from the 5' RACE reads. The sample lists some 340,000 distinct CDR3 sequences, approximately 11% occurring once. The rearrangement joins TRBV7-2 to TRBJ1-1; maybe TRBD1 (5 bases). This sequence was found in a man younger than 30 who received the YFV17D yellow fever vaccine. Sequenced here: CD4+ T cells sorted from PBMCs, sampled 45 days after the yellow fever booster vaccination. CDR3 sequence (DNA): TGTGCCAGCAGCTTAGAGGGACTGAAGAACACTGAAGCTTTCTTT. Translation: CASSLEGLKNTEAFF.